The present entry profiles one T cell receptor beta chain with its context. The data were obtained in a study of shared clonotypes between healthy human individuals. The method was immunoSEQ multiplex PCR; TCRdb's version includes in-frame clones alone and lacks a portion of them. The table records about 2.3 million clones, more than 80% of them present only once. Unmatched junction bases numbered 8, after V lost 1 base and J lost 7 bases. There are 15 residues in the CDR3. The germline CDR1 and CDR2 sequences are SEHNR and FQNEAQ (reference sequence). The TCR originated in a man aged 18-30 years in good health. Some clones in this sample may be carry-over from other donors' samples. The chain employs TRBV7-9 and TRBJ2-7; 9 positions match TRBD1. Sequenced material: naive CD4+ T cells from PBMCs. The subset denotes: CD45RA+ positively selected. The CDR3 DNA reads as TGTGCCAGCAGCTTAGTCGGGGACAGGGTTAGTGAGCAGTACTTC. As protein: CASSLVGDRVSEQYF.